This T cell receptor beta chain was documented in a study of cytomegalovirus exposure and HLA in healthy donors. The CDR3 consists of 14 residues. V lost 4 bases and J lost 4; bases outside the gene matches: 5. The V gene's germline CDR1 is SQVTM and CDR2 ANQGSEA. Broader study findings: The study designated 160 or so TCR beta chains cytomegalovirus-associated.

The protocol was immunoSEQ multiplex PCR, while the TCRdb copy is restricted to in-frame clones and leaves out a portion. The table shows around 160,000 clones, with approximately 90% occurring only once. Worth noting for this clone: Its antigen is not identified.

The sample comprised PBMCs. The clonotype comes from a man younger than 35 in good health and CMV-seronegative. The chain employs TRBV29-1 and TRBJ2-2, with 8 bases matching TRBD1. The CDR3, as DNA: TGCAGCGTTGTTTGGACAGGGAGCACCGGGGAGCTGTTTTTT. Translating gives CSVVWTGSTGELFF.